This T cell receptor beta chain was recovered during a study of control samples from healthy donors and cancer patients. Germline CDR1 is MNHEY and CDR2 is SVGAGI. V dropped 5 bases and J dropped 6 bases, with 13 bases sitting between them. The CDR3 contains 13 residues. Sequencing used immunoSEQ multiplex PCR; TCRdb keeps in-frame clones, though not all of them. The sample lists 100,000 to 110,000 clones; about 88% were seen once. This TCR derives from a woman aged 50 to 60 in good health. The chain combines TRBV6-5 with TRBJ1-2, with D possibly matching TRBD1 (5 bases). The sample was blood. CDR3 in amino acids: CASSLQGWDGYTF. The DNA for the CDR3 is TGTGCCAGCAGTCTTCAGGGCTGGGATGGCTACACCTTC.